This T cell receptor beta chain comes out of a study of cytomegalovirus exposure and HLA in healthy donors. Overall study results and limits: Earlier analysis looked at TCR beta V segments, and most were productive about 87% or about 30% of the time. High specificity and sensitivity for cytomegalovirus status were reported for the classifier.

This clone has just a few counts. The target antigen is unknown. Vbeta (60) and Jbeta (13) primers were used in the PCR. TCRdb's table, derived via immunoSEQ multiplex PCR, lists solely in-frame clones and lacks some. This sample yields approximately 170,000 clones, of which 70% are seen a single time; 4.7% belongs to the top ten. The germline CDR1 and CDR2 sequences are MNHNY and SVGAGI (reference sequence). CDR3 length equals 16 residues. Trimming cost V 6 bases and J 9 bases, with 24 bases left between them. Sequencing was carried out using PBMCs. This chain uses TRBV6-6 with TRBJ2-1; no definite D call. The source is a man aged 18 to 29 in good health and CMV-seropositive. The CDR3 region is CASSHGWSDLGAEQFF. The CDR3 DNA is TGTGCCAGCAGCCACGGGTGGAGCGACCTAGGCGCTGAGCAGTTCTTC.